Listed here are 3 T cell receptor beta chains from one sample, sequenced in a study of blood T cell repertoires in COVID-19. Here immunoSEQ multiplex PCR was the method, and the copy in TCRdb shows in-frame clones only, minus some. The table has over 200,000 clones, around 80% seen once. The sequencing sample was made of peripheral blood. Receptors were obtained from a woman in her forties with acute or convalescent COVID-19.

The rearrangement links TRBV6-2 or TRBV6-3 to TRBJ2-1; the match to TRBD1 covers 10 bases. J was trimmed by 7 bases and V by 5 bases; bases with no gene match: 11. Germline CDR1 is MNHEY and CDR2 is SVGEGT. The CDR3 has 16 residues. The CDR3 coding sequence is TGTGCCAGCAGTACCCGACAGGGGGCGATTTGGAATGAGCAGTTCTTC. This translates into CASSTRQGAIWNEQFF.

The chain uses TRBV10-2 and TRBJ2-7; a weak D match, TRBD2 (5 bases). V dropped 6 bases and J dropped 5 bases, with 8 bases sitting between them. The V gene's germline CDR1 is WSHSY and CDR2 SAAADI. CDR3 size: 11 residues. The CDR3 loop is CASRTGDEQYF. CDR3 bases: TGCGCCAGCAGAACCGGGGACGAGCAGTACTTC.

J is TRBJ2-2 and V is TRBV10-1; D unresolved. Germline V gene sequence: CDR1 WNHNN, CDR2 SYGVQD (reference sequence). The CDR3 runs to 17 residues. The V end lost 3 bases, the J end lost 2 bases, and 16 bases lay between the germline ends. CDR3: CASSDGLSNPNTGELFF. CDR3 nucleotides: TGCGCCAGCAGTGATGGCCTTTCCAACCCCAACACCGGGGAGCTGTTTTTT.